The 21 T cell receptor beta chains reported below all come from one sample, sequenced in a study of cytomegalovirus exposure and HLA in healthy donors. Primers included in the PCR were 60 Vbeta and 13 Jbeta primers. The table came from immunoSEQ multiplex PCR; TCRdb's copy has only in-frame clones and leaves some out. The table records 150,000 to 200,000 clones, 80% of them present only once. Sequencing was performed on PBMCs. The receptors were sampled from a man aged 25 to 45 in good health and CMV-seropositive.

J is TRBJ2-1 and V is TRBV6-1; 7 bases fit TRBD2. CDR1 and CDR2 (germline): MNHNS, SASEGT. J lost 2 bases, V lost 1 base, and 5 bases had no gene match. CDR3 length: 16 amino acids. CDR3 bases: TGTGCCAGCAGTGAAGAGGGTAGCGGGCCCTACAATGAGCAGTTCTTC. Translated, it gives CASSEEGSGPYNEQFF.

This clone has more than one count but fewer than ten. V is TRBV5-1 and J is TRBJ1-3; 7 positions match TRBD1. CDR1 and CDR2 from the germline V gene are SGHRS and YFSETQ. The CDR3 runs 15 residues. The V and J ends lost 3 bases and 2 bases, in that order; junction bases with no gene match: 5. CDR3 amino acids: CASSSSQGAGNTIYF. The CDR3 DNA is TGCGCCAGCAGCTCCTCGCAGGGGGCTGGAAACACCATATATTTT.

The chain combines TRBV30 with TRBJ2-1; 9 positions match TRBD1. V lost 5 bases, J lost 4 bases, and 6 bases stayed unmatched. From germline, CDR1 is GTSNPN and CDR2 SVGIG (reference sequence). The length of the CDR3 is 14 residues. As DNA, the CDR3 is TGTGCCTGGTTGACGGGACAGGGTTACAATGAGCAGTTCTTC. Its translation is CAWLTGQGYNEQFF.

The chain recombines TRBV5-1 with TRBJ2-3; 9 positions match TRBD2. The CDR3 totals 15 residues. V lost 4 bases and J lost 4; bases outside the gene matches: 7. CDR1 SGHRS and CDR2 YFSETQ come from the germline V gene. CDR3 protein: CASSLAGGPADTQYF. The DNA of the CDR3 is TGCGCCAGCAGCCTGGCGGGAGGGCCGGCAGATACGCAGTATTTT.

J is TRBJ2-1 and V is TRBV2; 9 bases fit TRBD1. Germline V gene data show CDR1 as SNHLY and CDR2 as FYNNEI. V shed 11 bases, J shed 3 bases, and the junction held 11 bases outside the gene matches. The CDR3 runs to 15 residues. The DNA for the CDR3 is TGTGCCGCCAAGGGACAGGGAAGAATCTACAATGAGCAGTTCTTC. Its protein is CAAKGQGRIYNEQFF.

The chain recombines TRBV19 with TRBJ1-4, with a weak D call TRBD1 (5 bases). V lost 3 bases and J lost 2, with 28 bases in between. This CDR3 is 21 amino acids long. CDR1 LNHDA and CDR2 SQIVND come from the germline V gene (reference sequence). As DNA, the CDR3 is TGTGCCAGTAGTATCTTGTTAAGGGGCAGGGTGTCCGAATGGACTAATGAAAAACTGTTTTTT. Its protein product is CASSILLRGRVSEWTNEKLFF. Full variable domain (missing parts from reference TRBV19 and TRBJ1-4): DGGITQSPKYLFRKEGQNVTLSCEQNLNHDAMYWYRQDPGQGLRLIYYSQIVNDFQKGDIAEGYSVSREKKESFPLTVTSAQKNPTAFYLCASSILLRGRVSEWTNEKLFFGSGTQLSVL.

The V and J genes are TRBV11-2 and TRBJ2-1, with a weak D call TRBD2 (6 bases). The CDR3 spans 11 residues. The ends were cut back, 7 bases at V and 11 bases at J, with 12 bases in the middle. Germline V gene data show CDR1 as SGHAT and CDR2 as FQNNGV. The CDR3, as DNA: TGTGCCAGCATTTTAGGAGGGCAGCAGTTCTTC. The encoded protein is CASILGGQQFF. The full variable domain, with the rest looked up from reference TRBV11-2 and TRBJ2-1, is EAGVAQSPRYKIIEKRQSVAFWCNPISGHATLYWYQQILGQGPKLLIQFQNNGVVDDSQLPKDRFSAERLKGVDSTLKIQPAKLEDSAVYLCASILGGQQFFGPGTRLTVL.

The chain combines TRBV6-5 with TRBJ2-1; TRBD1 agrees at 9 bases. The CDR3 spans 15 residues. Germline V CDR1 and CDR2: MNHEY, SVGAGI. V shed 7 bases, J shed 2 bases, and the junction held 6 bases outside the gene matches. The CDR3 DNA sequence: TGTGCCAGCACCCAAGACAGGGGGACCTACAATGAGCAGTTCTTC. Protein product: CASTQDRGTYNEQFF.

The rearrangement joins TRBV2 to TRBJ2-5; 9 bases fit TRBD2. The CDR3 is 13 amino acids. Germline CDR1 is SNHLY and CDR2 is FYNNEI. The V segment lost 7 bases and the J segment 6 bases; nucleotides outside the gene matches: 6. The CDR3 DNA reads TGTGCCAGCACCCGACTAGCGGCCAAGACCCAGTACTTC. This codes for CASTRLAAKTQYF.

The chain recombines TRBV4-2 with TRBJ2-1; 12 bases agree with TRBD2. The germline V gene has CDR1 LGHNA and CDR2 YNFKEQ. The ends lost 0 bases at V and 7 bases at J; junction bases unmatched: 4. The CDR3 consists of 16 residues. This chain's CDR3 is CASSQDGLAGGNEQFF. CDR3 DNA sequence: TGTGCCAGCAGCCAAGACGGGCTAGCGGGAGGGAATGAGCAGTTCTTC.

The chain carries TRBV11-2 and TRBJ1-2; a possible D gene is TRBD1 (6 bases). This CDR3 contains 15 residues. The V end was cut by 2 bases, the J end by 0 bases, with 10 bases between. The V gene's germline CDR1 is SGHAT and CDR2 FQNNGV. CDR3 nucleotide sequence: TGTGCCAGCAGCTTAACAGGGATCGCTAACTATGGCTACACCTTC. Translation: CASSLTGIANYGYTF.

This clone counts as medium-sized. CDR3 bases: TGTGCCAGCAGTAGAACTAGCGGGGGGACCGATGAGCAGTTCTTC. Its translation: CASSRTSGGTDEQFF. The genes are TRBV6-1 and TRBJ2-1; 12 bases align to TRBD2. Germline V gives CDR1 MNHNS, CDR2 SASEGT. Germline trimming cut 5 bases from V and 8 bases from J; bases unmatched to any gene: 7. This CDR3 is built from 15 residues.

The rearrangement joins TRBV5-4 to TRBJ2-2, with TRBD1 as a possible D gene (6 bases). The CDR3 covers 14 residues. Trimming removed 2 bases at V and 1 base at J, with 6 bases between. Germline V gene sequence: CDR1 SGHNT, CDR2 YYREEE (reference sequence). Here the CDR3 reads CASSLQGNTGELFF. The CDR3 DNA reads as TGTGCCAGCAGCTTACAGGGGAACACCGGGGAGCTGTTTTTT. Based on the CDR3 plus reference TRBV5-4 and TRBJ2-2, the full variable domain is ETGVTQSPTHLIKTRGQQVTLRCSSQSGHNTVSWYQQALGQGPQFIFQYYREEENGRGNFPPRFSGLQFPNYSSELNVNALELDDSALYLCASSLQGNTGELFFGEGSRLTVL.

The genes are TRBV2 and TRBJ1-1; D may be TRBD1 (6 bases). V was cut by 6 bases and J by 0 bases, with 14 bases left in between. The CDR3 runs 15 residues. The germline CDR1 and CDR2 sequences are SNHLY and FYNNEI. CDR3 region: CASSEDSPLNTEAFF. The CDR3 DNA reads TGTGCCAGCAGCGAGGACAGTCCTCTGAACACTGAAGCTTTCTTT.

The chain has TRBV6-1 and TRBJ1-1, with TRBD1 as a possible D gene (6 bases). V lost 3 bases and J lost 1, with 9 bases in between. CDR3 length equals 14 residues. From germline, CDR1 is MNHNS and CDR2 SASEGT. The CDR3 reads CASSDKTGNTEAFF. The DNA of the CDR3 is TGTGCCAGCAGTGACAAGACAGGGAACACTGAAGCTTTCTTT.

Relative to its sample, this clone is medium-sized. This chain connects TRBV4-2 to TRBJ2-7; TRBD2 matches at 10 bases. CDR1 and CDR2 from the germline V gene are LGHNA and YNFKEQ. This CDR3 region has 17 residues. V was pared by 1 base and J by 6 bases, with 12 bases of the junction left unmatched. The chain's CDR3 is CASSQGDWASGSTEQYF. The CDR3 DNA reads TGTGCCAGCAGCCAAGGGGATTGGGCTAGCGGGAGTACCGAGCAGTACTTC.

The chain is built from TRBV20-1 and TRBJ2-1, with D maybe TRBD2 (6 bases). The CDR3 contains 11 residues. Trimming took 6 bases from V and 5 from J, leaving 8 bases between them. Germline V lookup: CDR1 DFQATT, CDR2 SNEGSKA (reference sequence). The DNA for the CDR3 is TGCAGTGCCCGGACTAACAATGAGCAGTTCTTC. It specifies CSARTNNEQFF.

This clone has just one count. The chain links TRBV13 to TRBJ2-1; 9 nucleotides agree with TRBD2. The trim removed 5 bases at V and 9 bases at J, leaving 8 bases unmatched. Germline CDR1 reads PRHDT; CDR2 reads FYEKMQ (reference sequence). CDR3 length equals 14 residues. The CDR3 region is CASSDGTSNSEQFF. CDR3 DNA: TGTGCCAGCAGCGACGGGACTAGCAACAGTGAGCAGTTCTTC. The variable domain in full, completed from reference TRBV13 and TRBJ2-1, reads AAGVIQSPRHLIKEKRETATLKCYPIPRHDTVYWYQQGPGQDPQFLISFYEKMQSDKGSIPDRFSAQQFSDYHSELNMSSLELGDSALYFCASSDGTSNSEQFFGPGTRLTVL.

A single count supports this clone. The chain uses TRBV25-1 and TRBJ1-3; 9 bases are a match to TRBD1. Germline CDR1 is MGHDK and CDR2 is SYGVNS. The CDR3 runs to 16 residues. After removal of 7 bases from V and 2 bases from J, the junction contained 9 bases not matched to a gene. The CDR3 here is CASTSLGTGTGNTIYF. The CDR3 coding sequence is TGTGCCAGCACTTCTCTGGGGACAGGGACTGGAAACACCATATATTTT.

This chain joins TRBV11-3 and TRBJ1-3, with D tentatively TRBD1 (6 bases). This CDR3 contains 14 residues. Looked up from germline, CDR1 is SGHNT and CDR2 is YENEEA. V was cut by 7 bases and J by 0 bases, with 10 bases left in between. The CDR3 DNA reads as TGTGCCAGCAAGGACAGTCCCTCTGGAAACACCATATATTTT. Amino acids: CASKDSPSGNTIYF.

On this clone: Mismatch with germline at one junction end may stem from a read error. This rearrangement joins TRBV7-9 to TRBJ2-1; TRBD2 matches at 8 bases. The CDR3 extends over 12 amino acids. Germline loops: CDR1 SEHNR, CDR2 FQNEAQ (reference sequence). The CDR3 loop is CSSSWLAGKQFF. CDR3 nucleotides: TGTTCCAGCAGTTGGCTAGCGGGTAAGCAGTTCTTC.